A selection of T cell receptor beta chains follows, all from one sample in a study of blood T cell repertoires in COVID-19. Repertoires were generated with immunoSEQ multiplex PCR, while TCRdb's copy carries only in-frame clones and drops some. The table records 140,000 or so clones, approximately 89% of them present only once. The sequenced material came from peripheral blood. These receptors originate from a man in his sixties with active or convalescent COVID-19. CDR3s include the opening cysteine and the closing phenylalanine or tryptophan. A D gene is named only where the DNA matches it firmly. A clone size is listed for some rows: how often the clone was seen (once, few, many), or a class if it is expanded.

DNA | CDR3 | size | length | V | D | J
TGTGCCAGCAGATTAGGGAACGGGGGTGCAGATACGCAGTATTTT | CASRLGNGGADTQYF | . | 15 | TRBV7-9 | . | TRBJ2-3
TGTGCCAGCAGTACCTGGACAGGGCATAGCAATCAGCCCCAGCATTTT | CASSTWTGHSNQPQHF | . | 16 | TRBV27 | TRBD1 | TRBJ1-5
TGTGCCAGCAGCGGCCCCGGGCGGGGGGCGAGCTATGGCTACACCTTC | CASSGPGRGASYGYTF | . | 16 | TRBV9 | . | TRBJ1-2
TGTGCCAGCAAGCCCGGGACTGTTAATCAGCCCCAGCATTTT | CASKPGTVNQPQHF | . | 14 | TRBV28 | . | TRBJ1-5
TGTGCCAGTAGTATTCAGTTCAACAGGGATGAAAAACTGTTTTTT | CASSIQFNRDEKLFF | . | 15 | TRBV19 | . | TRBJ1-4
TGTGCCAGCAGTTACCGGACAGGGGGCACTGAAGCTTTCTTT | CASSYRTGGTEAFF | few | 14 | TRBV6-5 | TRBD1 | TRBJ1-1
TGTGCCAGCAGTGATCCCTGGAGTCCAGGGGGTTCGAACACCGGGGAGCTGTTTTTT | CASSDPWSPGGSNTGELFF | . | 19 | TRBV2 | TRBD1 | TRBJ2-2
TGCGCCAGCAGCTGGGGACTAGCGGGAGGGCCGGGAGAGACCCAGTACTTC | CASSWGLAGGPGETQYF | . | 17 | TRBV5-1 | TRBD2 | TRBJ2-5
TGTGCCTGGAGTGTAAAGGGGCCCACTGAAGCTTTCTTT | CAWSVKGPTEAFF | . | 13 | TRBV30 | . | TRBJ1-1
TGTGCCAGTAGAGGAGCGGGAGCATCCTCCTACGAGCAGTACTTC | CASRGAGASSYEQYF | . | 15 | TRBV19 | TRBD2 | TRBJ2-7
TGTGCCTGGAGTGTTTTACAGGGCGGGCGGCCCCAGCATTTT | CAWSVLQGGRPQHF | . | 14 | TRBV30 | . | TRBJ1-5
TGTGCCAGCAGCCCCAAAGTCCGGGACAGGGACAGAAATGAGCAGTTCTTC | CASSPKVRDRDRNEQFF | . | 17 | TRBV7-9 | TRBD1 | TRBJ2-1
TGTGCCATCAGCGAGCCGAGTGGCAGGGTAGGGCCTGGCTATGGCTACACCTTC | CAISEPSGRVGPGYGYTF | . | 18 | TRBV10-3 | . | TRBJ1-2
TGTGCCAGCAGTAGCCAGGGACTAGGGGGTGAGACCCAGTACTTC | CASSSQGLGGETQYF | . | 15 | TRBV2 | TRBD2 | TRBJ2-5
TGCAGTGCTTCGACAGGGGATCTACTCTTT | CSASTGDLLF | . | 10 | TRBV20-1 | TRBD1 | TRBJ1-6
TGCCACGGACAAACCCACCCACTCGAGCAGTTCTTC | CHGQTHPLEQFF | . | 12 | TRBV5-1 | . | TRBJ2-1
TGTGCCAGCAAGAACAGGGGGGGCACTGAAGCTTTCTTT | CASKNRGGTEAFF | . | 13 | TRBV28 | TRBD1 | TRBJ1-1
TGTGCCAGCAGTTTATCTTTACAGGGGTCTGGCTACACCTTC | CASSLSLQGSGYTF | . | 14 | TRBV27 | TRBD1 | TRBJ1-2
TGTGCCAGCAGCTTAGTTCCAGAAATTGAAGCTTTCTTT | CASSLVPEIEAFF | . | 13 | TRBV7-9 | . | TRBJ1-1
TGTGCCAGCAGCAAAGCCCGGGGAGGCCAGGGCCCCTACGAGCAGTACTTC | CASSKARGGQGPYEQYF | . | 17 | TRBV21-1 | . | TRBJ2-7
TGTGCCAGCAGTTCGCCCCGACTAGCGGGAGGGCTAAGTGAGCAGTTCTTC | CASSSPRLAGGLSEQFF | once | 17 | TRBV27 | TRBD2 | TRBJ2-1
TGTGCCAGCAGCCCGGGACAGAACAATGAGCAGTTCTTC | CASSPGQNNEQFF | once | 13 | TRBV7-6 | TRBD1 | TRBJ2-1
TGTGCCAGCAGTACCCGGACAGGTTCCTACGAGCAGTACTTC | CASSTRTGSYEQYF | . | 14 | TRBV6-5 | TRBD1 | TRBJ2-7
TGCGCCAGCAGCCAAGCCCCACGAGGACTAGCGGAAGAGACCCAGTACTTC | CASSQAPRGLAEETQYF | . | 17 | TRBV4-1 | TRBD2 | TRBJ2-5
TGTGCCAGTAGTGCCTTAGCGGGGTGGCACAATGAGCAGTTCTTC | CASSALAGWHNEQFF | . | 15 | TRBV19 | TRBD2 | TRBJ2-1
TGTGCCAGCCTCATACAGGTTCCGGGCAATCAGCCCCAGCATTTT | CASLIQVPGNQPQHF | . | 15 | TRBV28 | . | TRBJ1-5
TGTGCCAGTAGTATAGAGGGAGTAAACACTGAAGCTTTCTTT | CASSIEGVNTEAFF | . | 14 | TRBV19 | . | TRBJ1-1